This TCR beta chain was sequenced during a study of neoadjuvant nivolumab and ipilimumab in lung cancer. General study points: Only two of four nivolumab-treated tumors gained richness and clonality by surgery.

As concerns this clone: Antigen specificity is unknown.

Clones were read by immunoSEQ multiplex PCR, and TCRdb kept only the in-frame ones, dropping some. The table has around 1,500 clones, roughly 86% seen once. Trimming cost V 8 bases and J 2 bases, with 9 bases left between them. This CDR3 is built from 12 residues. Germline V gene sequence: CDR1 SQVTM, CDR2 ANQGSEA. The source is an adult with non-small cell lung cancer. This chain joins TRBV29-1 and TRBJ2-2; the D gene is possibly TRBD1 (6 bases). This sample comprised adjacent normal lung tissue, obtained after neoadjuvant nivolumab, alone or with ipilimumab, at or shortly before surgery. The CDR3 region has the DNA TGCAGCACCGGGACAAACACCGGGGAGCTGTTTTTT. This gives the protein CSTGTNTGELFF.